Below, 10 T cell receptor beta chains from the same sample are listed, as sequenced in a study of post-analysis software for immune sequencing data (dated by TCRdb to the mid-2010s). Library preparation employed PCR. Sequencing was carried out with an Illumina HiSeq 2500. To reduce PCR and sequencing biases, unique molecular identifiers were built into the TCR beta cDNA libraries. The public reads were quality trimmed at Q25 with fastp and then assembled into clones with MiXCR by TCRdb, keeping productive beta chains. A single entry per CDR3 protein holds the most common genes and DNA from its merged rows. The sample data list 350,000 to 450,000 distinct CDR3 sequences, and 30% to 45% of these were observed just once. The ten largest clones capture 13% of the sample. What the research found in general, with its limitations: Several TRBV segments, including TRBV5-6, TRBV5-1 and TRBV20-1, were significantly more frequent in patients than controls.

These receptors have no identified antigens. Specimen: blood. All receptors come from a girl between 5 and 17 years old with multiple sclerosis.

The sample holds a few counts of this clonotype. The CDR3 loop is CASSLVVVGGSYNEQFF. The DNA of the CDR3 is TGCGCCAGCAGCTTGGTGGTTGTGGGGGGCTCCTACAATGAGCAGTTCTTC. The chain recombines TRBV5-1 with TRBJ2-1; possible D gene TRBD2, 6 bases. CDR1 is SGHRS and CDR2 is YFSETQ in the germline V gene. The CDR3 length is 17 residues. The V end lost 0 bases, the J end lost 0 bases, and 13 bases lay between the germline ends.

The genes are TRBV29-1 and TRBJ2-7; tentatively, D is TRBD2 (6 bases). This CDR3 spans 14 amino acids. CDR1 is SQVTM, CDR2 ANQGSEA, per germline. Trimming took off 6 bases at V and 3 bases at J, with 18 bases between the two ends. The CDR3 sequence is CSVATGDALYEQYF. DNA for the CDR3: TGCAGCGTAGCCACGGGGGATGCGCTCTACGAGCAGTACTTC.

This clonotype was counted once. V is TRBV6-5 and J is TRBJ1-1; D gene uncertain. This CDR3 has 13 amino acids. Deletions cut 5 bases from V and 1 base from J, with 8 bases between. Germline lookup yields CDR1 MNHEY and CDR2 SVGAGI. CDR3 loop: CASSQDENTEAFF. For the CDR3, the DNA is TGTGCCAGCAGTCAGGACGAGAACACTGAAGCTTTCTTT.

About this clonotype itself: A much bigger clone sits one base away, suggesting this may be a read error. V and J are TRBV12-3 or TRBV12-4 and TRBJ2-1; possibly TRBD1 for D (6 bases). The CDR3 has 15 residues. For the CDR3, the DNA is TGTGCCAGCAGTTTACAGGGGTTGTCCTACAATGGGCAGTTCTTC. It encodes CASSLQGLSYNGQFF.

This clonotype was seen more than once but under ten times. The gene calls are TRBV7-2 and TRBJ2-2; D call uncertain. With 5 bases removed from V and 3 bases from J, the gap between germline ends came to 10 bases. The germline gives CDR1 SGHTA, CDR2 FQGNSA. There are 14 residues in the CDR3. The CDR3 is CASSPGRDTGELFF. The CDR3 DNA is TGTGCCAGCAGCCCCGGACGGGACACCGGGGAGCTGTTTTTT.

The chain combines TRBV5-1 with TRBJ2-1; D uncertain. The V gene's germline CDR1 is SGHRS and CDR2 YFSETQ. This CDR3 comprises 15 residues. The V and J ends lost 2 bases and 2 bases respectively, with 11 bases between them. The CDR3 sequence: CASSFDSPTYNEQFF. The CDR3 region has the DNA TGCGCCAGCAGCTTCGATTCCCCCACCTACAATGAGCAGTTCTTC.

The chain uses TRBV20-1 and TRBJ2-1; TRBD2 agrees at 12 bases. CDR3 length: 14 residues. V lost 6 bases and J lost 8; bases outside the gene matches: 8. Germline V gene sequence: CDR1 DFQATT, CDR2 SNEGSKA (reference sequence). The CDR3 nucleotides read TGCAGTGCCACCCTAGCGGGGGGGCCCCATGAGCAGTTCTTC. This sequence encodes CSATLAGGPHEQFF.

V gene TRBV7-9 combines with J gene TRBJ1-1; D not resolved. Trimming took 6 bases from V and 1 from J, leaving 15 bases between them. Germline V lookup: CDR1 SEHNR, CDR2 FQNEAQ (reference sequence). CDR3 length: 15 residues. The CDR3 region is CASRTAEVWNTEAFF. In nucleotides, the CDR3 is TGTGCCAGCAGAACTGCTGAAGTGTGGAACACTGAAGCTTTCTTT.

In its sample, this clonotype was seen a few times. The chain joins TRBV7-9 to TRBJ2-3; D is perhaps TRBD2 (6 bases). The germline gives CDR1 SEHNR, CDR2 FQNEAQ (reference sequence). This CDR3 contains 15 residues. V was clipped by 8 bases and J by 2 bases, with 17 bases between them. This CDR3 reads CASGSSGLYTDTQYF. CDR3 in DNA: TGTGCCAGCGGGTCAAGCGGGCTATACACAGATACGCAGTATTTT.

This clonotype occurred a few times. The chain has TRBV7-3 and TRBJ1-1, with D maybe TRBD1 (5 bases). The germline V gene has CDR1 SGHTA and CDR2 FQGTGA. The CDR3 has 20 amino acids. V lost 0 bases and J 0 bases, leaving 23 bases between the germline ends. CDR3 amino acids: CASSLTGSFGQGGMNTEAFF. The CDR3 coding sequence is TGTGCCAGCAGCTTAACTGGAAGCTTCGGGCAGGGTGGGATGAACACTGAAGCTTTCTTT.